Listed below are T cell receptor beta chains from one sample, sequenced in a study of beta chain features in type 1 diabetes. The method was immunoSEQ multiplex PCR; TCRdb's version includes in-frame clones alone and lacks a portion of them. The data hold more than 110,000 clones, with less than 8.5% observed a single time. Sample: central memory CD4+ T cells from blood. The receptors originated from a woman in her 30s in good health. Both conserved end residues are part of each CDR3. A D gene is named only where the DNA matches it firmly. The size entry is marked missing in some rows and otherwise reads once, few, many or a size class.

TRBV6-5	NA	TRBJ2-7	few	TGTGCCAGCAGCCTCATACAGGGAAACGAGCAGTACTTC	CASSLIQGNEQYF
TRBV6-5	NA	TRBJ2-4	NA	TGTGCCAGCGGGGGCGCGGCCAAAAACATTCAGTACTTC	CASGGAAKNIQYF
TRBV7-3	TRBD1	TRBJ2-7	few	TGTGCCAGCAGCCGCCAACCGGGACAGGGCTACGAGCAGTACTTC	CASSRQPGQGYEQYF
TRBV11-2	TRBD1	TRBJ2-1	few	TGTGCCAGCAGCTGGACCGGGACAGGGGGAGCAATCAATGAGCAGTTCTTC	CASSWTGTGGAINEQFF
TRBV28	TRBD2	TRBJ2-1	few	TGTGCCAGTTATCAGCGGGAGGGCCGGAATGAGCAGTTCTTC	CASYQREGRNEQFF
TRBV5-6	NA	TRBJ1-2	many	TGTGCCAGCAGCTTGGAATACAGTGGAACAGGCATCACCTTC	CASSLEYSGTGITF
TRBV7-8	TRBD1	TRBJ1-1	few	TGTGCCAGCAGCTTAGACTCAGGGGGCGCGAGGACTGAAGCTTTCTTT	CASSLDSGGARTEAFF
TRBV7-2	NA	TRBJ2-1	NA	TGTGCCAGCAGCTTAACGAGACTCCAGGGGGAGCAGTTCTTC	CASSLTRLQGEQFF
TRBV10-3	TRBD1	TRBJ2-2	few	TGTGCCATCAGCTCGGATCTGGGACAGGCGGCCACCGGGGAGCTGTTTTTT	CAISSDLGQAATGELFF
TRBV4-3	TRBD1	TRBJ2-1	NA	TGCGCCAGCAGCCAAGATCGCGGACAGGGGATGTACAATGAGCAGTTCTTC	CASSQDRGQGMYNEQFF
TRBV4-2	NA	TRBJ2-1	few	TGTGCCAGCAGCCAAGATGTTGGGAGCTCCTACAATGAGCAGTTCTTC	CASSQDVGSSYNEQFF
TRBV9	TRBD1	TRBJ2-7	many	TGTGCCAGCAGCGGACAGGGGGCCTACGAGCAGTACTTC	CASSGQGAYEQYF
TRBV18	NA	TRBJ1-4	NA	TGTGCCAGCTCAAACCAGGAGGGAAGAGAAAAACTGTTTTTT	CASSNQEGREKLFF
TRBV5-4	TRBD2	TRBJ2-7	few	TGTGCCAGCAGCTTGGGACTAGCGGGAGCCACTTCTGAGCAGTACTTC	CASSLGLAGATSEQYF
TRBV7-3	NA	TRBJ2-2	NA	TGTGCCAGCAGCTTTGCCAGGGGGAACACCGGGGAGCTGTTTTTT	CASSFARGNTGELFF
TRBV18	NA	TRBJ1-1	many	TGTGCCAGCTCACTTGAGCGCACTGAAGCTTTCTTT	CASSLERTEAFF
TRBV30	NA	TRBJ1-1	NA	TGTGCCTGGAGCCGTACGGGACTCTGGAACACTGAAGCTTTCTTT	CAWSRTGLWNTEAFF
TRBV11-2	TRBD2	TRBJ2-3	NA	TGTGCCAGCAGCTTTTTAGCGGGAGGGTCAGATACGCAGTATTTT	CASSFLAGGSDTQYF
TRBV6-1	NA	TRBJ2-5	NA	TGTGCCAGCAGGCGAACAGGGATGGGGCAAGAGACCCAGTACTTC	CASRRTGMGQETQYF
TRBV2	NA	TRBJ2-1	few	TGTGCCAGCAGTGGTGGCGGAGGGGTGTCCTACAATGAGCAGTTCTTC	CASSGGGGVSYNEQFF
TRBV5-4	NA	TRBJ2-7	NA	TGTGCCAGCAGCCTGGGTTACGAGCAGTACTTC	CASSLGYEQYF
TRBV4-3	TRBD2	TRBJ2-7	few	TGCGCCAGCAGCCAAGATCGAGGGAGGGCCTACGAGCAGTACTTC	CASSQDRGRAYEQYF
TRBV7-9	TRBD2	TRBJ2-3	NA	TGTGCCAGCAGCTTCCTAGCGGGAGTAAGCACAGATACGCAGTATTTT	CASSFLAGVSTDTQYF
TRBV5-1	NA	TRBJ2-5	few	TGCGCCAGCACCTCCCCCAGTCGACAAGAGACCCAGTACTTC	CASTSPSRQETQYF
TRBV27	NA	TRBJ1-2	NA	TGTGCCAGCACCCGAACGGGGGGGGAGGGCTACACCTTC	CASTRTGGEGYTF
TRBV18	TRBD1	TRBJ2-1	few	TGTGCCAGCTCCTTGGACAGGGGGCGCAGTGAGCAGTTCTTC	CASSLDRGRSEQFF
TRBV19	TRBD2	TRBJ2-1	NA	TGTGCCAGTACCAGCATTAGCGGGAGTGTCCATGAGCAGTTCTTC	CASTSISGSVHEQFF
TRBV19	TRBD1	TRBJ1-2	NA	TGTGCCAGTAGTCCCCACCCGGGACAGCCCGACTTC	CASSPHPGQPDF
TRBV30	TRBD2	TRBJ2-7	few	TGTGCCTGGAGTGTACCTCCGGGGGGAACGCAGTACTTC	CAWSVPPGGTQYF
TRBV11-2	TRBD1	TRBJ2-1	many	TGTGCCAGCAGCTTGGGACAGGGGGTGTACAATGAGCAGTTCTTC	CASSLGQGVYNEQFF
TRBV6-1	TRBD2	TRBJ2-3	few	TGTGCCAGCAGCCGACTAGCGGGAAGCACAGATACGCAGTATTTT	CASSRLAGSTDTQYF
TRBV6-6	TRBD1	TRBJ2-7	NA	TGTGCCAGCAGATCGACAGGGGGCGAGCAGTACTTC	CASRSTGGEQYF
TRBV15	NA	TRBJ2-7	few	TGTGCCACCAGCAGAGATAATAGCAATCTTTATTACGAGCAGTACTTC	CATSRDNSNLYYEQYF
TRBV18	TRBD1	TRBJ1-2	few	TGTGCCAGCTCACCGTTGGACAGGGGCCATGGCTACACCTTC	CASSPLDRGHGYTF
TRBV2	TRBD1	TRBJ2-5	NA	TGTGCCAGCCACCGGGACAGAGAGACCCAGTACTTC	CASHRDRETQYF
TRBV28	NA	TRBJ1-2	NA	TGTGCCAGCAGCAGTGCGCAGGATTCAGGAGGCTACACCTTC	CASSSAQDSGGYTF
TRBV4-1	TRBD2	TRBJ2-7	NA	TGCGCCAGCAAAACCACTAGCGGGAGGAACTACGAGCAGTACTTC	CASKTTSGRNYEQYF
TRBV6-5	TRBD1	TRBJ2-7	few	TGTGCCAGCAGTTACCCGGGACAGGGGGCGAGGGAGCAGTACTTC	CASSYPGQGAREQYF
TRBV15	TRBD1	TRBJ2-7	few	TGTGCCACCAGCAGGGTTGGACAGGGGAAGTCCTATCAGTACTTC	CATSRVGQGKSYQYF
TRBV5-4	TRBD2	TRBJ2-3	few	TGTGCCAGCAGCCGCCCGACTAGCGGGGTCACAGATACGCAGTATTTT	CASSRPTSGVTDTQYF
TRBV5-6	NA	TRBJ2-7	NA	TGTGCCTCGGGAGTGTCCGGGGGTGTTGAGCAGTACTTC	CASGVSGGVEQYF
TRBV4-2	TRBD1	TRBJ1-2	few	TGTGCCAGCAGCCAAGAGACAGGGATCTATGGCTACACCTTC	CASSQETGIYGYTF
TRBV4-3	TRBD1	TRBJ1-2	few	TGCGCCAGCAGCCAAGATCAAGGACAGGGGGCGCATGGCTACACCTTC	CASSQDQGQGAHGYTF
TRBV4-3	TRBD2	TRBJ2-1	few	TGCGCCAGCAGCCGAAGCGGGAGTAATTCCTACAATGAGCAGTTCTTC	CASSRSGSNSYNEQFF
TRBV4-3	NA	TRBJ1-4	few	TGCGCCAGCAGCCGGGAAGGGGGTTGGGGTAATGAAAAACTGTTTTTT	CASSREGGWGNEKLFF
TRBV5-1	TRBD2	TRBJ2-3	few	TGCGCCAGCAGCTTATTAGCGGGAAGCACAGATACGCAGTATTTT	CASSLLAGSTDTQYF
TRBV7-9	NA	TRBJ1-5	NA	TGTGCCAGCAGCCCATCGCCGGGTCAGCCCCAGCATTTT	CASSPSPGQPQHF